This T cell receptor (beta chain) appears in the sequencing data of a study of memory CD4+ T cells and cytomegalovirus serostatus. Study as a whole: Donors were healthy Belgian adults, 10 or so CMV seropositive and 20 to 25 seronegative.

The study, taken as a whole, reports: CD4+ memory repertoires contained about two fifths of the 164 reported CMV TCRbeta sequences.

A note on this clone: The antigen is not known.

TCRdb keeps only in-frame clones here, not all; method: immunoSEQ multiplex PCR. The sample includes over 35,000 clones, 78% of them seen just once. The CDR3 has 15 amino acids. Germline values: CDR1 SGHRS, CDR2 YFSETQ. V lost 4 bases and J 3 bases, leaving 16 bases between the germline ends. Single viable CD3+CD4+CD8-CD45RO+ cells were sorted as the memory CD4+ T cells. The sequenced sample consisted of memory CD4+ T cells from blood. The V call is TRBV5-1, the J call TRBJ1-1, with D maybe TRBD1 (5 bases). The receptor comes from an adult in good health and CMV-seronegative. The CDR3 reads CASSPTQPGDTEAFF. CDR3 in DNA: TGCGCCAGCAGCCCCACACAACCGGGGGACACTGAAGCTTTCTTT.